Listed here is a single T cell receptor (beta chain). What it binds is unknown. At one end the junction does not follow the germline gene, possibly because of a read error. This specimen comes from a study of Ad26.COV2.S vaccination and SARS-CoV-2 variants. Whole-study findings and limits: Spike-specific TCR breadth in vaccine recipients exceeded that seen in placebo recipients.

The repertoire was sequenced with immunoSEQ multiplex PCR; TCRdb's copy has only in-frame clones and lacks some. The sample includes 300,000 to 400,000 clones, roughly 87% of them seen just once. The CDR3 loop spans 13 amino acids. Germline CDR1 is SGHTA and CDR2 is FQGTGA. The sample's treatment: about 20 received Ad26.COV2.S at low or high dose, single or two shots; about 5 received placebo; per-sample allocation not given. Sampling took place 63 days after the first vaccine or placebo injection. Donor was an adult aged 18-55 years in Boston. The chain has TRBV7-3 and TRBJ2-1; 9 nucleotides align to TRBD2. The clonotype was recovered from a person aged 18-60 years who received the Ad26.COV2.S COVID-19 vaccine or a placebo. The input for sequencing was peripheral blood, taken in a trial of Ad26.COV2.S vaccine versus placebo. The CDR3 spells CASSLTGPGLAIF. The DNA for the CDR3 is TGTGCCAGCAGCTTAACGGGACCGGGACTAGCCATCTTC.